This T cell receptor beta chain appears in the sequencing data of a study of blood T cell repertoires in COVID-19. Method: immunoSEQ multiplex PCR; TCRdb's copy keeps in-frame clones and lacks some. The sample gives roughly 250,000 clones, more than 70% of which show up once; around 1.2% is in the top ten. This study enrolled people aged about 18 to 100 from around 25 US geographic areas. The CDR3 runs 14 residues. Per the germline V gene, CDR1 is SGHDN and CDR2 is FVKESK. The V and J ends lost 2 bases and 6 bases, in that order; junction bases with no gene match: 5. The J gene is TRBJ1-2, the V gene TRBV14; 8 positions match TRBD1. This TCR derives from a woman aged 40-49 years with acute COVID-19. Material for sequencing was PBMCs or T cells enriched from blood (not recorded which). This chain's CDR3 is CASSQSTGGDGYTF. CDR3 DNA: TGTGCCAGCAGCCAATCCACAGGGGGTGATGGCTACACCTTC.